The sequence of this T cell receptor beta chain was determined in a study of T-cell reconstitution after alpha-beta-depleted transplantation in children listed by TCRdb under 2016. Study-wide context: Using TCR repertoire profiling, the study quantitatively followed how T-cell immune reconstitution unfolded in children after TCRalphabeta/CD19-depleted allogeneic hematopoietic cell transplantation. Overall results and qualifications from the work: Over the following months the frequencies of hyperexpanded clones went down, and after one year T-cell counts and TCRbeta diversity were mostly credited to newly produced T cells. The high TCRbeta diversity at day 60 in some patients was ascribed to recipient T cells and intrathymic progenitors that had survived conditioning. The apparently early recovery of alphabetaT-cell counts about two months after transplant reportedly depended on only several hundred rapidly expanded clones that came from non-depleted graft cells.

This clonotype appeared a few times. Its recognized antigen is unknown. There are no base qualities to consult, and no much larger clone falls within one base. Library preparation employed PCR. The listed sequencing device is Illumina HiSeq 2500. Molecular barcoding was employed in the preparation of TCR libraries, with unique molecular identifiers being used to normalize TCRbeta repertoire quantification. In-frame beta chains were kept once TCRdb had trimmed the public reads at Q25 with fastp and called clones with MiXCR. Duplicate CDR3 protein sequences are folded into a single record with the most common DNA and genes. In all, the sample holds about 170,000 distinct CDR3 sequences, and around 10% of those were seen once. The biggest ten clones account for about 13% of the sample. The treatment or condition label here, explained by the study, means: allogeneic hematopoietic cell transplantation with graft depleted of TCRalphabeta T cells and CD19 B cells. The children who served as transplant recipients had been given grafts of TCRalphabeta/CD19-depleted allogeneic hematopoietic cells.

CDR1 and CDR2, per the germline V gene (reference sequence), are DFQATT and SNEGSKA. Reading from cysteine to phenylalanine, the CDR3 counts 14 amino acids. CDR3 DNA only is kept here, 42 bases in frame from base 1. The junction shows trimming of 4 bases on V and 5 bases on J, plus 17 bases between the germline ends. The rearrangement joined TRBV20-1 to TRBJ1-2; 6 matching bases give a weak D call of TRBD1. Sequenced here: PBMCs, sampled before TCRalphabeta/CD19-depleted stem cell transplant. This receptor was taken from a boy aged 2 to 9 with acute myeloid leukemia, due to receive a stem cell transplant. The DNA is TGCAGTGCTACGGAACAGGGATACCCTTATGGCTACACCTTC. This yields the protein CSATEQGYPYGYTF.